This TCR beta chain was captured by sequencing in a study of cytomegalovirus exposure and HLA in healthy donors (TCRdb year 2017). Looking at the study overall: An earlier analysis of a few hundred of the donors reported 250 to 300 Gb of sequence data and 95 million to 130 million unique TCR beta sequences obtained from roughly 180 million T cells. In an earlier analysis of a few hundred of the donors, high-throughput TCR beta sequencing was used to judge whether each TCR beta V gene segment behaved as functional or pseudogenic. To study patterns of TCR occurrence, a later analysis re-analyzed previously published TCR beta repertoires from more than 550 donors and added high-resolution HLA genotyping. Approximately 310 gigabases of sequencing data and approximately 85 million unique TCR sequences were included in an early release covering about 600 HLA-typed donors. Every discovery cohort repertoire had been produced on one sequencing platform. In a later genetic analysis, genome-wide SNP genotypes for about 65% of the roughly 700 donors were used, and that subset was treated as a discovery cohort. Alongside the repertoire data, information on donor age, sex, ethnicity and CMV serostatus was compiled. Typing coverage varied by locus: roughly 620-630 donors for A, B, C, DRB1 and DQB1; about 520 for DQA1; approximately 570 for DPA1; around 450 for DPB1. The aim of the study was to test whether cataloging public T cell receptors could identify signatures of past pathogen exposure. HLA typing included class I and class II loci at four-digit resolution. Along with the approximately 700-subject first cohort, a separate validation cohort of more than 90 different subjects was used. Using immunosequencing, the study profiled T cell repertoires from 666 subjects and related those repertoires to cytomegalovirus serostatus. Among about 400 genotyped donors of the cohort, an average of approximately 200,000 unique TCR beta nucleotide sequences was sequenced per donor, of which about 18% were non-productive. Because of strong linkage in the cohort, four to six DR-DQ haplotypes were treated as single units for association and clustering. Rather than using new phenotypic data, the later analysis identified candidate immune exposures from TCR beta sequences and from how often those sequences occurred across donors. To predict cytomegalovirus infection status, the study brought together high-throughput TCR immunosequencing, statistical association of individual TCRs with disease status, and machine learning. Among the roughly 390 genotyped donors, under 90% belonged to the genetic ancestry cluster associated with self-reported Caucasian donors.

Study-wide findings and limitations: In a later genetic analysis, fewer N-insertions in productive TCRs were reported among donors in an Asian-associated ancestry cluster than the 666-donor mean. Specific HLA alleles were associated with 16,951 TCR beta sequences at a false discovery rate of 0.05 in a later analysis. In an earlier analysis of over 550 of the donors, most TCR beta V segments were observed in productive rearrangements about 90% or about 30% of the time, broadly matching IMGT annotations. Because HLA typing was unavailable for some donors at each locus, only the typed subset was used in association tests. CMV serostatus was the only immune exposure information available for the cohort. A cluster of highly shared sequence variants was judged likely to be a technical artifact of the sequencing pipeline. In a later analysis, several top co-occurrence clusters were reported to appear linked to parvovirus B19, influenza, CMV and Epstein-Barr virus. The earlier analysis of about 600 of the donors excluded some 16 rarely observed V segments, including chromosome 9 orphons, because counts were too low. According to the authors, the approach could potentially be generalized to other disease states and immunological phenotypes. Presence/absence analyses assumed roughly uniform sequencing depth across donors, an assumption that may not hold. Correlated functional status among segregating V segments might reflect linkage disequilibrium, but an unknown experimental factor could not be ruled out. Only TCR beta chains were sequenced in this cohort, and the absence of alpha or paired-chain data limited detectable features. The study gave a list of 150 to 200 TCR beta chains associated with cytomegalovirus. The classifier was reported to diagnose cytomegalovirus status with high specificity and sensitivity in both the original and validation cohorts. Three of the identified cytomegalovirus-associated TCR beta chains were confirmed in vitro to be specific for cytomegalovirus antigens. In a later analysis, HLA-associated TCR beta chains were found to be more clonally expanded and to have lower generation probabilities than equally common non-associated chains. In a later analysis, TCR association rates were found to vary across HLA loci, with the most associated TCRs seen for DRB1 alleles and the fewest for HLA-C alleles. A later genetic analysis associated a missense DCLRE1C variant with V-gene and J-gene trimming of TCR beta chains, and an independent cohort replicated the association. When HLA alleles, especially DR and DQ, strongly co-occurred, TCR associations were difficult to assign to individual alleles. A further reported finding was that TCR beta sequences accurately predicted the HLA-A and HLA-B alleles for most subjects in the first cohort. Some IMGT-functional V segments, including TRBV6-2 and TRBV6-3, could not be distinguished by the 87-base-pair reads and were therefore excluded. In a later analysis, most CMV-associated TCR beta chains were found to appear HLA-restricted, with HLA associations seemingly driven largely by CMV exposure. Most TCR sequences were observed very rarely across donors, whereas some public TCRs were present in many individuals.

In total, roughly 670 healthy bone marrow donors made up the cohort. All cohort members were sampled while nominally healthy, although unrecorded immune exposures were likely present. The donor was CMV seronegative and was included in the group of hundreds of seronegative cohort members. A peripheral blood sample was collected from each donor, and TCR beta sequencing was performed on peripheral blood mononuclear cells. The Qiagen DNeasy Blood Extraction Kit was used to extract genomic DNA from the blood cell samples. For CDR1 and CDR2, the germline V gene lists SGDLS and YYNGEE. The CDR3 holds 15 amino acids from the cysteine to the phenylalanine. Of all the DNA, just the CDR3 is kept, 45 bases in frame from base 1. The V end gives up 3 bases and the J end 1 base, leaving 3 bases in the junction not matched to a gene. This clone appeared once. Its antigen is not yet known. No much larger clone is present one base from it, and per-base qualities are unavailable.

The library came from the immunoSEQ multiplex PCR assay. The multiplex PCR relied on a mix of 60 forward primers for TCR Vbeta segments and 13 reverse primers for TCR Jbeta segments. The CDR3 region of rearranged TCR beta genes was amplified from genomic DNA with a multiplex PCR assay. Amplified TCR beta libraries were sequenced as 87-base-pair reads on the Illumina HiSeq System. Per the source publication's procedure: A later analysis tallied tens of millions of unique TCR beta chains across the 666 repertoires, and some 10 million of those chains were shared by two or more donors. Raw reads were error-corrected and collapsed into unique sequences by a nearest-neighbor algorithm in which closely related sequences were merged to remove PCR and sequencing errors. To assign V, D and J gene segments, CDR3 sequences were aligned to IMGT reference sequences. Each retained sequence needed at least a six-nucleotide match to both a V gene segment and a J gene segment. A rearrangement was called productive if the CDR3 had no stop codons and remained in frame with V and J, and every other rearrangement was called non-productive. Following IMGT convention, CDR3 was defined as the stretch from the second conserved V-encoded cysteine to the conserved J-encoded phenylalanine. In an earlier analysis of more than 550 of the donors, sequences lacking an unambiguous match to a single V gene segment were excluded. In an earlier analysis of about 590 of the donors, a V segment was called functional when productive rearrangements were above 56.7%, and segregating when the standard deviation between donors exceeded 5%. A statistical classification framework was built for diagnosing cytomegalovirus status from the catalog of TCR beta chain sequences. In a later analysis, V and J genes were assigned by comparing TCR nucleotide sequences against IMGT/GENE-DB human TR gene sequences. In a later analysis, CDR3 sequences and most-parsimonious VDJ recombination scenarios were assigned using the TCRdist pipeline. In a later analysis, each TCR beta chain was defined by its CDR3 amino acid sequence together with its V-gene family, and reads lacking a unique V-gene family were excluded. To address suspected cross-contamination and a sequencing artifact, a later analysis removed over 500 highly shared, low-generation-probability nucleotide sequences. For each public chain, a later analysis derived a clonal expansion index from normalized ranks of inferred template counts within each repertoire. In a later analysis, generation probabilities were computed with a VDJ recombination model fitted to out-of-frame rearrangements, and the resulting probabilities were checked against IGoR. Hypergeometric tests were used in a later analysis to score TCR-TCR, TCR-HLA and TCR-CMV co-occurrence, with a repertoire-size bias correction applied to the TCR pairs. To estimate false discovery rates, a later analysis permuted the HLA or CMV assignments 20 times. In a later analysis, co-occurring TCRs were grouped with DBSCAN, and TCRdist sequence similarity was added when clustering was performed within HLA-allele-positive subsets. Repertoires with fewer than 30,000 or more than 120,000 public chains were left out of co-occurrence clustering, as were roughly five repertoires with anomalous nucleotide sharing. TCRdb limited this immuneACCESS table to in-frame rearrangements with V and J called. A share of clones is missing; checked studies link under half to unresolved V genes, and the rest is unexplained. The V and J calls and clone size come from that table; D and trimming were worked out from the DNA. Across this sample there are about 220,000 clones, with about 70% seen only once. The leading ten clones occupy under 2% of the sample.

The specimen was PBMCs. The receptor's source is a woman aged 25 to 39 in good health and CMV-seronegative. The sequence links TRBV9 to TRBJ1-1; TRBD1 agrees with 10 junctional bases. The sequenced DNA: TGTGCCAGCAGCGGGAGGACAGGGGGGAACACTGAAGCTTTCTTT. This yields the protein CASSGRTGGNTEAFF.